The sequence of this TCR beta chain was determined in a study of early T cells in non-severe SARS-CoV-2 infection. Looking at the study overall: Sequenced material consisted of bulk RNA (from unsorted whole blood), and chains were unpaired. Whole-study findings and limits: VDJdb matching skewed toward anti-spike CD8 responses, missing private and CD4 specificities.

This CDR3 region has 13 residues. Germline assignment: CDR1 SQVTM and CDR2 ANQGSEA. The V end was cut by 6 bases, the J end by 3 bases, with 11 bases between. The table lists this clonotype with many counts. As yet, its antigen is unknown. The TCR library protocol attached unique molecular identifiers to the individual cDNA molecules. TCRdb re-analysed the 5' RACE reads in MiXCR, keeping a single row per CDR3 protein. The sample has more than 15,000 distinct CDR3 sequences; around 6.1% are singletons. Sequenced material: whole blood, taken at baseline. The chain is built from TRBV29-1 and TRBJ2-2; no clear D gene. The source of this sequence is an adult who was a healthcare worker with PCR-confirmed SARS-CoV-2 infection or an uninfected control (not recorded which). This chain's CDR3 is CSVDGPYTGELFF. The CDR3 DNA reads TGCAGCGTGGATGGGCCTTACACCGGGGAGCTGTTTTTT.